The clone carrying this TCR beta chain was seen only a few times. The antigen is undetermined. This sample is part of a study of Ad26.COV2.S vaccination and SARS-CoV-2 variants. Overall study context: Dosing was one shot or two shots 56 days apart. Whole-study findings and limits: Overall T cell responses may have been underestimated by the analyses of TCR breadth and depth.

Here immunoSEQ multiplex PCR was the method, and the copy in TCRdb shows in-frame clones only, minus some. The table lists approximately 360,000 clones, under 90% of them singletons. This CDR3 region has 15 residues. V lost 5 bases and J 6 bases, leaving 19 bases between the germline ends. Germline CDR1 and CDR2: LGHNT and FRNRAP. Treatment given: 19 received Ad26.COV2.S at low or high dose, single or two shots; about 5 received placebo; per-sample allocation not given. Specimens were obtained on day 63 following the first vaccine or placebo injection. This material consisted of peripheral blood, taken in a trial of Ad26.COV2.S vaccine versus placebo. This clonotype was obtained from a person aged 18-60 years who received the Ad26.COV2.S COVID-19 vaccine or a placebo. This rearrangement joins TRBV12-5 to TRBJ1-1; possible D gene TRBD1, 6 bases. The DNA of the CDR3 is TGTGCTAGTGGTCCGTCTGGTCGGGGGGCGGCTGAAGCTTTCTTT. As protein: CASGPSGRGAAEAFF.